The next 18 T cell receptor beta chains were all read from a single sample in a study of spatial heterogeneity in lung cancer. TCRdb fed the 5' RACE reads into MiXCR, producing one record per CDR3 protein. In the table there are some 10,000 distinct CDR3 sequences, about 5.9% of which are singletons. No antigen has been identified for these receptors. Time point noted: sample taken at primary tumor resection. Whole-study results and caveats: For expanded intratumoral alpha and beta TCRs, counts tracked tumor mutation counts.

The sequencing here drew on lung tumor tissue, taken at surgery. These receptors were obtained from a male donor with early-stage non-small cell lung cancer.

V is TRBV28 and J is TRBJ2-1; D is tentatively TRBD1 or TRBD2 (5 bases each). CDR3 length: 12 amino acids. Germline CDR1 MDHEN, CDR2 SYDVKM. Deletions cut 6 bases from V and 6 bases from J, with 9 bases between. For the CDR3, the DNA is TGTGCCAGCAGGGGACGTCGCAATGAGCAGTTCTTC. Translated, it gives CASRGRRNEQFF.

The sample holds a few counts of this clonotype. This chain joins TRBV7-2 and TRBJ2-2; the D is unclear. V gave up 1 base and J gave up 3 bases, with 12 bases separating them. Germline V gene lookup returns CDR1 SGHTA and CDR2 FQGNSA. The CDR3 loop spans 16 amino acids. CDR3 region: CASSLGNSGHTGELFF. CDR3 coding DNA: TGTGCCAGCAGCTTAGGAAATTCAGGACACACCGGGGAGCTGTTTTTT.

This clonotype was picked up many times. The chain has TRBV28 and TRBJ1-1; D might be TRBD1 (5 bases). Trimming removed 5 bases at V and 9 bases at J, with 13 bases between. CDR3 length: 12 amino acids. The germline V gene encodes CDR1 MDHEN and CDR2 SYDVKM. In DNA, the CDR3 is TGTGCCAGCAGTGGGGGGACGCGGAAAGCTTTCTTT. Protein sequence: CASSGGTRKAFF.

This clonotype was observed many times. V gene TRBV9 combines with J gene TRBJ2-3, with D tentatively TRBD1 (6 bases). The V end was cut by 0 bases, the J end by 6 bases, with 14 bases between. Germline V CDR1 and CDR2: SGDLS, YYNGEE. This CDR3 comprises 15 residues. CDR3 nucleotide sequence: TGTGCCAGCAGCGTAGGAGCAGGGGAACTGGATACGCAGTATTTT. As protein: CASSVGAGELDTQYF.

This chain joins TRBV5-1 and TRBJ1-6, with a weak D call TRBD1 (5 bases). The germline gives CDR1 SGHRS, CDR2 YFSETQ. The CDR3 extends over 15 amino acids. Trimming left V 4 bases short and J 8 bases short, with 16 bases between. The CDR3 nucleotides read TGCGCCAGCAGCGGGGCCGGGACGTTCCATTCACCCCTCCACTTT. The encoded protein is CASSGAGTFHSPLHF.

This clonotype was counted between two and nine times. The rearrangement uses TRBV19 and TRBJ2-5; tentatively, D is TRBD1 or TRBD2 (5 bases each). The CDR3 covers 12 residues. CDR1 is LNHDA and CDR2 is SQIVND in the germline V gene (reference sequence). Trimming removed 7 bases from V and 1 base from J, with 7 bases in between. The CDR3 sequence is CASKGPQETQYF. CDR3 nucleotides: TGTGCCAGTAAGGGACCCCAAGAGACCCAGTACTTC. The full variable domain, rest sourced from reference TRBV19 and TRBJ2-5, is DGGITQSPKYLFRKEGQNVTLSCEQNLNHDAMYWYRQDPGQGLRLIYYSQIVNDFQKGDIAEGYSVSREKKESFPLTVTSAQKNPTAFYLCASKGPQETQYFGPGTRLLVL.

This clonotype was seen ten or more times. This chain joins TRBV20-1 and TRBJ2-3; no clear D. The germline CDR1 and CDR2 sequences are DFQATT and SNEGSKA (reference sequence). CDR3 size: 13 residues. Trimming stripped 0 bases from V and 4 bases from J, with 8 bases between. The CDR3 DNA reads TGCAGTGCTAGAGATTCTATCTCAGATACGCAGTATTTT. Translated, it gives CSARDSISDTQYF.

This chain links TRBV5-1 with TRBJ2-7; D ambiguous. The V end was cut by 2 bases, the J end by 5 bases, with 5 bases between. There are 11 residues in the CDR3. Germline V gene sequence: CDR1 SGHRS, CDR2 YFSETQ. DNA of the CDR3: TGCGCCAGCAGCTTCGAGAACGAGCAGTACTTC. It codes for CASSFENEQYF.

This clonotype occurred many times. The chain recombines TRBV6-1 with TRBJ1-5, with unresolved D. Germline assignment: CDR1 MNHNS and CDR2 SASEGT. The CDR3 covers 11 residues. V was shortened by 6 bases and J by 9 bases, with 9 bases between the two germline ends. The CDR3, as DNA: TGTGCCAGCAGCTTTCTATGGCCCCAGCATTTT. Translating it yields CASSFLWPQHF.

This clonotype came up many times. The rearrangement links TRBV18 to TRBJ2-7; TRBD1 matches 7 bases. The CDR3 sequence is 16 residues long. The germline gives CDR1 KGHSH, CDR2 LQKENI. With 3 bases clipped from V and 1 base from J, the junction kept 9 bases outside the gene matches. CDR3 DNA sequence: TGTGCCAGCTCACCGAAGGGGGCCTTCGAATCCTACGAGCAGTACTTC. This codes for CASSPKGAFESYEQYF. The full variable domain, its missing parts supplied by reference TRBV18 and TRBJ2-7, is NAGVMQNPRHLVRRRGQEARLRCSPMKGHSHVYWYRQLPEEGLKFMVYLQKENIIDESGMPKERFSAEFPKEGPSILRIQQVVRGDSAAYFCASSPKGAFESYEQYFGPGTRLTVT.

Many counts were recorded for this clonotype. The chain couples TRBV7-8 to TRBJ1-6, with D uncertain. Trimming took 5 bases from V and 0 from J, leaving 11 bases between them. This CDR3 is 16 amino acids long. Germline loops: CDR1 SGHVS, CDR2 FQNEAQ. CDR3 DNA: TGTGCCAGCAGCCAACAGCTGAGCTCCTATAATTCACCCCTCCACTTT. It codes for CASSQQLSSYNSPLHF.

A few counts support this clonotype. The rearrangement links TRBV20-1 to TRBJ2-1; 9 nucleotides line up with TRBD2. The germline V gene encodes CDR1 DFQATT and CDR2 SNEGSKA (reference sequence). V dropped 3 bases and J dropped 7; count of bases not matched to a gene: 7. CDR3 length equals 14 residues. Here the CDR3 DNA reads TGCAGTGCTAGTGGGGGGACTAGCCGTAATGAGCAGTTCTTC. Protein: CSASGGTSRNEQFF.

V is TRBV12-3 or TRBV12-4 and J is TRBJ2-7; 9 bases are a match to TRBD1. The CDR3 has 14 residues. The trim removed 2 bases at V and 12 bases at J, leaving 11 bases unmatched. CDR3 DNA sequence: TGTGCCAGCAGTTTAACAGGGGGCTTAAGAAACATGTACTTC. Translated, it gives CASSLTGGLRNMYF.

This clonotype has ten or more counts. The V and J genes are TRBV19 and TRBJ1-5, with D maybe TRBD1 (6 bases). CDR1 and CDR2 from the germline V gene are LNHDA and SQIVND (reference sequence). The CDR3 covers 15 residues. V shed 4 bases and J shed 2 bases, with 12 bases lying between them. The CDR3 region is CASSKTGGGNQPQHF. CDR3 DNA: TGTGCCAGTAGTAAAACGGGGGGCGGCAATCAGCCCCAGCATTTT. Together with reference TRBV19 and TRBJ1-5, the CDR3 gives the full variable domain: DGGITQSPKYLFRKEGQNVTLSCEQNLNHDAMYWYRQDPGQGLRLIYYSQIVNDFQKGDIAEGYSVSREKKESFPLTVTSAQKNPTAFYLCASSKTGGGNQPQHFGDGTRLSIL.

The chain couples TRBV7-3 to TRBJ2-3; D tentatively reads TRBD1 or TRBD2 (5 bases each). CDR1 and CDR2 from the germline V gene are SGHTA and FQGTGA. V lost 2 bases to trimming and J lost 8 bases, with 11 bases between them. The CDR3 sequence is 13 residues long. The CDR3 loop is CASSLGPRGTQYF. For the CDR3, the DNA is TGTGCCAGCAGCTTAGGCCCGAGGGGTACGCAGTATTTT.

This clonotype was detected only a few times. The chain combines TRBV30 with TRBJ2-3; the D is unclear. CDR3 size: 13 residues. Germline loops: CDR1 GTSNPN, CDR2 SVGIG (reference sequence). The V end lost 2 bases, the J end lost 0 bases, and 6 bases lay between the germline ends. For the CDR3, the DNA is TGTGCCTGGAGTCGTGCTAGCACAGATACGCAGTATTTT. It translates to CAWSRASTDTQYF.

In this sample, this clonotype is medium-sized (0.01 to 0.1%). The chain is built from TRBV29-1 and TRBJ2-7, with TRBD1 identical over 7 bases. The CDR3 is 13 residues long. J gave up 2 bases and V 4 bases, and 5 bases lay outside the gene matches. The germline gives CDR1 SQVTM, CDR2 ANQGSEA. CDR3 DNA: TGCAGCGTTGCCCGGGACAGACCCTACGAGCAGTACTTC. Translating gives CSVARDRPYEQYF.

This clonotype is medium-sized by share. This rearrangement joins TRBV7-3 to TRBJ1-1; TRBD1 aligns across 8 bases. There are 16 residues in the CDR3. J was trimmed by 3 bases and V by 5 bases; bases with no gene match: 11. Per the germline V gene, CDR1 is SGHTA and CDR2 is FQGTGA. The chain's CDR3 is CASSPGPGTGYTEAFF. DNA for the CDR3: TGTGCCAGCAGCCCAGGTCCCGGGACAGGCTACACTGAAGCTTTCTTT. The variable domain in full, completed from reference TRBV7-3 and TRBJ1-1, reads GAGVSQTPSNKVTEKGKYVELRCDPISGHTALYWYRQSLGQGPEFLIYFQGTGAADDSGLPNDRFFAVRPEGSVSTLKIQRTERGDSAVYLCASSPGPGTGYTEAFFGQGTRLTVV.